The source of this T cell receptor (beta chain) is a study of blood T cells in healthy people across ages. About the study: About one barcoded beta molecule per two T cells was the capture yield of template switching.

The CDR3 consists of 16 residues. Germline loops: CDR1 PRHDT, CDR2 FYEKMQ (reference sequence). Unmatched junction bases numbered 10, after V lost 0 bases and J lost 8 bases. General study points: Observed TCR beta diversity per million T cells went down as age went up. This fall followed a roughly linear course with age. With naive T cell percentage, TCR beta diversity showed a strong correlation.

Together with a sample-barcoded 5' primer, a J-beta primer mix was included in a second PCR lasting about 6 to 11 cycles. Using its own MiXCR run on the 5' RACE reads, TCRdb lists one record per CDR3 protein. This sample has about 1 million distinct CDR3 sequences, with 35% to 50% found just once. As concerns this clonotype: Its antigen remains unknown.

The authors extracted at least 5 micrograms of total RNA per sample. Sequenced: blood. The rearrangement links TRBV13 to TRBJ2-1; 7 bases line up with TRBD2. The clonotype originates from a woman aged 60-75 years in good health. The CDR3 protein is CASSLGLARPSDEQFF. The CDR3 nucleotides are TGTGCCAGCAGCTTAGGACTAGCGAGGCCCTCCGATGAGCAGTTCTTC.